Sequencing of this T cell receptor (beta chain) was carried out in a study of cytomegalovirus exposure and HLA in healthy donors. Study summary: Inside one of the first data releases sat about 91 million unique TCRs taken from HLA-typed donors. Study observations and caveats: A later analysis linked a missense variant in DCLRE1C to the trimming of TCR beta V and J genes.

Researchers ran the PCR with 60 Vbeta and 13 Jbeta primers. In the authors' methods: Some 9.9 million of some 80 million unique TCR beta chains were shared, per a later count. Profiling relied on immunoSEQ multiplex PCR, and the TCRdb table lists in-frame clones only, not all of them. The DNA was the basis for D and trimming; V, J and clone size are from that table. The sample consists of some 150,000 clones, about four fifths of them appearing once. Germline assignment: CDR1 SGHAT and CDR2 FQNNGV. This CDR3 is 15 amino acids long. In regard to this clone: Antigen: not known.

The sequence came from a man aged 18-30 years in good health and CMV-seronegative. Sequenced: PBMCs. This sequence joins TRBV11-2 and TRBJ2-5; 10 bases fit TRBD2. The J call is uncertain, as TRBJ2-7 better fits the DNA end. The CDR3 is CASSPGGTSVSEQYF. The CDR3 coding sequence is TGTGCCAGCAGCCCCGGTGGGACTAGCGTCTCCGAGCAGTACTTC.